These T cell receptor beta chains were read from a single sample in a study of T cell changes during pregnancy in multiple sclerosis. Profiling relied on immunoSEQ multiplex PCR, and the TCRdb table lists in-frame clones only, not all of them. The sample lists about 79,000 clones, 75% to 95% occurring once. The material sequenced was CD4+ T cells from peripheral blood mononuclear cells, taken in the second trimester of pregnancy. The receptors derive from a female donor with multiple sclerosis, enrolled in a pregnancy study. The CDR3 runs from the conserved cysteine through the conserved F or W. A D gene is named only where the DNA matches it firmly. A row's size may be missing; if present it is once, few, many or a size class.

D gene	J gene	clone size	V gene	CDR3 DNA	CDR3 protein
TRBD1	TRBJ1-2	.	TRBV30	TGTGCCTGGACCCGACAGGGTGGCTACACCTTC	CAWTRQGGYTF
TRBD1	TRBJ2-5	.	TRBV6-1	TGTGCCAGCAGTGCGTCCGGGACAGCACAAGAGACCCAGTACTTC	CASSASGTAQETQYF
TRBD1	TRBJ1-2	.	TRBV9	TGTGCCAGCAGCCGGGACAGGGGCTATGGCTACACCTTC	CASSRDRGYGYTF
.	TRBJ1-4	.	TRBV5-4	TGTGCCAGCAGCGCAGGATTCCGGACTAATGAAAAACTGTTTTTT	CASSAGFRTNEKLFF
TRBD1	TRBJ2-2	.	TRBV5-4	TGTGCCAGCAGCTTGACGGGACAGGGGTGGACCGGGGAGCTGTTTTTT	CASSLTGQGWTGELFF
.	TRBJ2-7	once	TRBV5-1	TGCGCCAGCAGCTCTCAGTCCTACGAGCAGTACTTC	CASSSQSYEQYF
.	TRBJ2-7	.	TRBV29-1	TGCAGCGTTTATGCAGCCTACGAGCAGTACTTC	CSVYAAYEQYF
.	TRBJ2-1	.	TRBV19	TGTGCCAGTAGTCTTATTAGCATTTCCGATGTAGATGAGCAGTTCTTC	CASSLISISDVDEQFF
.	TRBJ1-2	.	TRBV5-1	TGCGCCAGCACCATGGACGTCAATGAGGGCTATGGCTACACCTTC	CASTMDVNEGYGYTF
TRBD2	TRBJ2-1	.	TRBV18	TGTGCCAGCTCACCCCTTATCAGCGGGGGGCGTCGGAATGAGCAGTTCTTC	CASSPLISGGRRNEQFF
TRBD1	TRBJ2-7	.	TRBV19	TGTGCCAGTAGTATTAGCGGACAGGGCCTGTACGAGCAGTACTTC	CASSISGQGLYEQYF
TRBD1	TRBJ2-6	.	TRBV5-6	TGTGCCAGCAGCTTGGGGAGACAGGGCACTGGGGCCAACGTCCTGACTTTC	CASSLGRQGTGANVLTF
.	TRBJ2-2	.	TRBV27	TGTGCCAGCAGTTTATACCAGGATTCGAACACCGGGGAGCTGTTTTTT	CASSLYQDSNTGELFF
.	TRBJ2-7	once	TRBV5-1	TGCGCCAGCAGCAGCGGAACCTACGAGCAGTACTTC	CASSSGTYEQYF
.	TRBJ1-1	.	TRBV7-7	TGTGCCAGCAGCTTAGAAAGGGGCACTGAAGCTTTCTTT	CASSLERGTEAFF
TRBD2	TRBJ2-3	.	TRBV30	TGTGCCCTCAGACTAGCGGGAGGAGATACGCAGTATTTT	CALRLAGGDTQYF
.	TRBJ2-7	.	TRBV29-1	TGCAGCGTTGGAGTTGGGGGCAACGAGCAGTACTTC	CSVGVGGNEQYF
TRBD1	TRBJ1-5	once	TRBV28	TGTGCCAGCAGCTCCGGGACAGCCTTACGGCGCAATCAGCCCCAGCATTTT	CASSSGTALRRNQPQHF
TRBD2	TRBJ2-7	.	TRBV19	TGTGCCAGTAGTATCGGGACTACCAACTACTACGAGCAGTACTTC	CASSIGTTNYYEQYF
.	TRBJ2-7	once	TRBV7-2	TGTGCCAGCAGCCGGACAGCCGCCTACGAGCAGTACTTC	CASSRTAAYEQYF
.	TRBJ1-1	.	TRBV5-1	TGCGCCAGCAGGGACAGCATGAACACTGAAGCTTTCTTT	CASRDSMNTEAFF
TRBD2	TRBJ2-5	.	TRBV9	TGTGCCAGCAGCGTTTCGGGGGGGCTTTGGGAGACCCAGTACTTC	CASSVSGGLWETQYF
.	TRBJ1-6	.	TRBV9	TGTGCCAGCAGCGCCACAGGGATCGGGTCACCCCTCCACTTT	CASSATGIGSPLHF
.	TRBJ2-2	.	TRBV5-4	TGTGCCAGCAGCGGAGGTCGGGAGCTGTTTTTT	CASSGGRELFF
.	TRBJ1-1	.	TRBV19	TGTGCCAGTAGTATTTATAGGAACACTGAAGCTTTCTTT	CASSIYRNTEAFF
.	TRBJ1-1	.	TRBV27	TGTGCCAGCGGCCCGTGGGGAGGTGGCACTGAAGCTTTCTTT	CASGPWGGGTEAFF
.	TRBJ2-3	.	TRBV6-1	TGTGCCAGCCGACCCGGGACTCACACAACAGATACGCAGTATTTT	CASRPGTHTTDTQYF
TRBD1	TRBJ1-3	.	TRBV4-1	TGCGCCAGCAGCCAAAAGGGGGCCTCCTCTGGAAACACCATATATTTT	CASSQKGASSGNTIYF
.	TRBJ2-7	.	TRBV16	TGTGCCAGCAGCCAATCGGCAGGAAGGAACGAGCAGTACTTC	CASSQSAGRNEQYF
.	TRBJ2-1	.	TRBV7-7	TGTGCTAGCAGCTTAAGTACGAGGAACACTGAGCAGTTCTTC	CASSLSTRNTEQFF
TRBD2	TRBJ2-2	.	TRBV7-7	TGTGCCAGCAGCTTAAGCGGGACCGATACCGGGGAGCTGTTTTTT	CASSLSGTDTGELFF
TRBD1	TRBJ1-1	.	TRBV27	TGTGCCAGCAAACTGACAGGGGAGCGCACTGAAGCTTTCTTT	CASKLTGERTEAFF
.	TRBJ1-1	.	TRBV28	TGTGCCAGCAGTCTTAGGGAGAAAGGGGCTTTCTTT	CASSLREKGAFF
TRBD1	TRBJ2-7	.	TRBV7-9	TGTGCCAGCAGGGACAGGGAGGCCGAGCAGTACTTC	CASRDREAEQYF
.	TRBJ2-7	.	TRBV7-9	TGTGCCAGCAGCTTGTCCCGGGACACAGGCTCCTACGAGCAGTACTTC	CASSLSRDTGSYEQYF
TRBD1	TRBJ1-3	few	TRBV10-1	TGCGCCAGCAGTGAGTCGACAGGGCATGCTGGAAACACCATATATTTT	CASSESTGHAGNTIYF
TRBD1	TRBJ2-3	once	TRBV9	TGTGCCAGCAGCGCCCATCCCGGAGGGACAGGGAGCACAGATACGCAGTATTTT	CASSAHPGGTGSTDTQYF
TRBD2	TRBJ2-3	.	TRBV6-6	TGTGCCAGCAGCCCTAGCGGGAACGAGAATACGCAGTATTTT	CASSPSGNENTQYF
.	TRBJ2-7	.	TRBV7-9	TGTGCCAGCAGCTTAGAGGGGGCGGGACTTACCTACGAGCAGTACTTC	CASSLEGAGLTYEQYF
.	TRBJ2-7	.	TRBV7-8	TGTGCCAGCAGCTTCCGACGGGGGATGGAGCAGTACTTC	CASSFRRGMEQYF
.	TRBJ2-7	.	TRBV5-6	TGTGCCAGCAGCTTGGGCAGGCCTTACGAGCAGTACTTC	CASSLGRPYEQYF
TRBD1	TRBJ2-7	.	TRBV29-1	TGCAGCGCCGGGACAGGGATCCACGAGCAGTACTTC	CSAGTGIHEQYF
.	TRBJ1-1	.	TRBV7-2	TGTGCCAGCAGCTTAGCCGGGGGGTGGGGGAACACTGAAGCTTTCTTT	CASSLAGGWGNTEAFF
.	TRBJ1-1	.	TRBV19	TGTGCCAGTAGTTCCCCTAGGTGGGAGGACACTGAAGCTTTCTTT	CASSSPRWEDTEAFF
TRBD1	TRBJ1-1	.	TRBV11-3	TGTGCCAGCAGTCGACAGGGGTTCACTGAAGCTTTCTTT	CASSRQGFTEAFF
.	TRBJ1-1	few	TRBV18	TGTGCCAGCTCACCATTCGGGGACTCGAACACTGAAGCTTTCTTT	CASSPFGDSNTEAFF
TRBD2	TRBJ2-2	.	TRBV9	TGTGCCAGCAGCGTAGGACTAGCGGGAGCCACCGGGGAGCTGTTTTTT	CASSVGLAGATGELFF